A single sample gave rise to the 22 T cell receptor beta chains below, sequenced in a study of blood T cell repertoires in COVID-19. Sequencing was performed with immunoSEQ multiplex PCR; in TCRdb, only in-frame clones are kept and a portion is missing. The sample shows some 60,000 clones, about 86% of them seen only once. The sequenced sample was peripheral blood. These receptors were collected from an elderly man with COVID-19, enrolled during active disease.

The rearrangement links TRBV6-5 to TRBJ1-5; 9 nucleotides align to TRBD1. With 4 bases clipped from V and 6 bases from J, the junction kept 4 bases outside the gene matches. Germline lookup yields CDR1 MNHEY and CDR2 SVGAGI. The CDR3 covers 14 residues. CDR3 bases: TGTGCCAGCAGTTTCCGGGACAGGGCTCAGCCCCAGCATTTT. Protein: CASSFRDRAQPQHF.

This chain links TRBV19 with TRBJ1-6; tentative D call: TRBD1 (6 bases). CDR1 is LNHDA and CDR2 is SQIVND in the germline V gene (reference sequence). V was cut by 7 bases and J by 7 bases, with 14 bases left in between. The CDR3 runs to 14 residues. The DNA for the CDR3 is TGTGCCAGTAACGACAGGACCTCCAATTCACCCCTCCACTTT. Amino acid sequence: CASNDRTSNSPLHF.

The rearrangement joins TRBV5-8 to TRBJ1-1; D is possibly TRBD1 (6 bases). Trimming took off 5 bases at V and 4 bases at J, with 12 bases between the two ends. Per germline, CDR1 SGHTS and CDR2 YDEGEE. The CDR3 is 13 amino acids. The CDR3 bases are TGTGCCAGCAGGCAGGGGTGGCTCACTGAAGCTTTCTTT. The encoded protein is CASRQGWLTEAFF. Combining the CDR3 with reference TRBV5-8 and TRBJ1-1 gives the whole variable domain EAGVTQSPTHLIKTRGQQATLRCSPISGHTSVYWYQQALGLGLQFLLWYDEGEERNRGNFPPRFSGRQFPNYSSELNVNALELEDSALYLCASRQGWLTEAFFGQGTRLTVV.

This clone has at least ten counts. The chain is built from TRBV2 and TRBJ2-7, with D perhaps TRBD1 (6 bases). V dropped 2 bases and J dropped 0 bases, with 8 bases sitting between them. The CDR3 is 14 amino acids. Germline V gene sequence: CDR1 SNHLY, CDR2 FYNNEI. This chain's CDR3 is CASSENRDSYEQYF. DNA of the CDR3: TGTGCCAGCAGTGAAAACAGGGACTCCTACGAGCAGTACTTC. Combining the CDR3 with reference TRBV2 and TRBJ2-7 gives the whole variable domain EPEVTQTPSHQVTQMGQEVILRCVPISNHLYFYWYRQILGQKVEFLVSFYNNEISEKSEIFDDQFSVERPDGSNFTLKIRSTKLEDSAMYFCASSENRDSYEQYFGPGTRLTVT.

The CDR3 protein is CASSYAAGLSYEQYF. The CDR3 DNA reads as TGCGCCAGCAGCTACGCGGCAGGACTCTCCTACGAGCAGTACTTC. The V gene is TRBV5-1, the J gene TRBJ2-7, with D perhaps matching TRBD2 (5 bases). The CDR3 sequence is 15 residues long. From germline, CDR1 is SGHRS and CDR2 YFSETQ. The germline V and J ends were trimmed by 3 bases and 0 bases, with 13 bases remaining between them.

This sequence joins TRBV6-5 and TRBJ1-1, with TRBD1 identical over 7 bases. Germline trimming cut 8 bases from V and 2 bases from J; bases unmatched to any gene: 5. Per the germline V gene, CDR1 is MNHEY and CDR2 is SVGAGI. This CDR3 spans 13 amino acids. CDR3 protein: CASPNRGNTEAFF. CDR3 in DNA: TGTGCCAGCCCGAACAGGGGTAACACTGAAGCTTTCTTT.

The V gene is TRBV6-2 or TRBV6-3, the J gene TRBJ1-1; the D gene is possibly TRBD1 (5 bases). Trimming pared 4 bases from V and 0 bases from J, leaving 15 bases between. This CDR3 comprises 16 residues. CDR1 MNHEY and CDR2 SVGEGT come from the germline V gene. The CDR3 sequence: CASSSEGMGLNTEAFF. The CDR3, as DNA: TGTGCCAGCAGTTCGGAGGGGATGGGACTGAACACTGAAGCTTTCTTT.

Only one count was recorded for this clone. The CDR3 loop reads CASSDISEQYF. The CDR3 coding sequence is TGTGCCAGCAGTGACATTAGCGAGCAGTACTTC. The chain combines TRBV12-3 or TRBV12-4 with TRBJ2-7, with D hard to call. This CDR3 has 11 amino acids. Trimming took 5 bases from V and 6 from J, leaving 8 bases between them.

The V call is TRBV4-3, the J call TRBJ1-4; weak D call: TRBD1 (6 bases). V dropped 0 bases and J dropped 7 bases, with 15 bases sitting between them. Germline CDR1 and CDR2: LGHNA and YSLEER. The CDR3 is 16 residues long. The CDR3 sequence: CASSQDRTGRGEKLFF. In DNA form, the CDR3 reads TGCGCCAGCAGCCAAGATCGAACAGGGAGGGGTGAAAAACTGTTTTTT.

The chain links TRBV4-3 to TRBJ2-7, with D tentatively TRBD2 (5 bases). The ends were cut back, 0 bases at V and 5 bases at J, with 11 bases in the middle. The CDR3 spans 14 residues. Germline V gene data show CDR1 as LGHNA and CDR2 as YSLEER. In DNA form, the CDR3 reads TGCGCCAGCAGCCAAGATCGCAGTAGCGACGAGCAGTACTTC. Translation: CASSQDRSSDEQYF.

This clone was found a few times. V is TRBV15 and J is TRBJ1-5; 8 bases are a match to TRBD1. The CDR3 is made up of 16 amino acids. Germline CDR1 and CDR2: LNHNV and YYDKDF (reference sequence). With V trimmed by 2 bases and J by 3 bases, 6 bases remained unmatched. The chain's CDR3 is CATSRHDRGYNQPQHF. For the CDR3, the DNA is TGTGCCACCAGCAGACACGACAGGGGCTACAATCAGCCCCAGCATTTT.

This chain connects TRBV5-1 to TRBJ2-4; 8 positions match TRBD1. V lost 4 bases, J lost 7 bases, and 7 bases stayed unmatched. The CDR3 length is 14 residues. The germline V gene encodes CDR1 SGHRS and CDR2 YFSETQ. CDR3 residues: CASSPDRVWNIQYF. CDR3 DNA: TGCGCCAGCAGCCCGGACAGGGTATGGAACATTCAGTACTTC.

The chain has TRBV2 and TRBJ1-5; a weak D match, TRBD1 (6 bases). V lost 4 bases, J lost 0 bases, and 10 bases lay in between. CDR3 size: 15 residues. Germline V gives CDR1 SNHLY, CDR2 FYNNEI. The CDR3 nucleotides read TGTGCCAGCAGTGGCCAGGGGCATAGCAATCAGCCCCAGCATTTT. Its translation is CASSGQGHSNQPQHF.

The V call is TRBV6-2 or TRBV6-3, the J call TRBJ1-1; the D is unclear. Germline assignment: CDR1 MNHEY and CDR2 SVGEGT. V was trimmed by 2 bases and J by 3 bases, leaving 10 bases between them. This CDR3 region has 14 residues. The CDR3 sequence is CASSYPNQDTEAFF. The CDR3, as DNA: TGTGCCAGCAGTTACCCGAATCAGGACACTGAAGCTTTCTTT.

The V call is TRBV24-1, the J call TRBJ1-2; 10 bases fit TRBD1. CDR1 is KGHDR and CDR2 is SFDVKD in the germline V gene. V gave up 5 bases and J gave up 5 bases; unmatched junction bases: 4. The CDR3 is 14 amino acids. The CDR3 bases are TGTGCCACCAGTGGACGGGACAGGGGTTATGGCTACACCTTC. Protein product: CATSGRDRGYGYTF.

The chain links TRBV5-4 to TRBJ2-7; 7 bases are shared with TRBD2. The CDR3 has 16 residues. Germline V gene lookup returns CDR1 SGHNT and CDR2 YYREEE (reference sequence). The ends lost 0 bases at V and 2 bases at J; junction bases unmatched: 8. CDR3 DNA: TGTGCCAGCAGCTTGGGCACGGGGGGTTTAGCCTACGAGCAGTACTTC. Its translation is CASSLGTGGLAYEQYF.

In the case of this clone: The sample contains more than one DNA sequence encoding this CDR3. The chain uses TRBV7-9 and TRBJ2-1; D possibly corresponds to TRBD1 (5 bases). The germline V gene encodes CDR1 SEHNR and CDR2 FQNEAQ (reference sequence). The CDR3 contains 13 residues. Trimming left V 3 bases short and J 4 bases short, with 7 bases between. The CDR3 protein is CASSLGRYNEQFF. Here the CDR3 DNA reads TGTGCCAGCAGCTTGGGGCGGTACAATGAGCAGTTCTTC.

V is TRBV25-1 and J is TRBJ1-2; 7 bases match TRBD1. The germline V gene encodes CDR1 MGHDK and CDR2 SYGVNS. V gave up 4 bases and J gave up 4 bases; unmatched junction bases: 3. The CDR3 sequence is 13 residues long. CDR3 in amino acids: CASSGTGSYGYTF. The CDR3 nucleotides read TGTGCCAGCAGTGGGACAGGTTCCTATGGCTACACCTTC.

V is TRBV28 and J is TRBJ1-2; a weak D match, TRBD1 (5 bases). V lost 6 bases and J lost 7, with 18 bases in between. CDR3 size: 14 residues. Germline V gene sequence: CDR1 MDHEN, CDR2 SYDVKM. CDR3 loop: CASRPDRHLGGYTF. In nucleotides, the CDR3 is TGTGCCAGCAGACCTGACAGACACCTCGGTGGCTACACCTTC.

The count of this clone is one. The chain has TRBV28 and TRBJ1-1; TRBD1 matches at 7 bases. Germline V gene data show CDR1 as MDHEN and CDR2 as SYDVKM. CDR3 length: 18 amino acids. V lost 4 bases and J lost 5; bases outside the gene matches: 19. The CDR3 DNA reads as TGTGCCAGCAGTTACACACCCCAACAGGGGTTAGTAGAAACTGAAGCTTTCTTT. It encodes CASSYTPQQGLVETEAFF.

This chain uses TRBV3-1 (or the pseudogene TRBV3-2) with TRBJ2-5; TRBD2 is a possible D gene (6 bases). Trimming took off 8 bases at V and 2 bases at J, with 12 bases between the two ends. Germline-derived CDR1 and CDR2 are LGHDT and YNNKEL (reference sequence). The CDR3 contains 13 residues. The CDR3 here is CASLLGTQETQYF. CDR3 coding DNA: TGTGCCAGCCTGCTAGGGACTCAAGAGACCCAGTACTTC.

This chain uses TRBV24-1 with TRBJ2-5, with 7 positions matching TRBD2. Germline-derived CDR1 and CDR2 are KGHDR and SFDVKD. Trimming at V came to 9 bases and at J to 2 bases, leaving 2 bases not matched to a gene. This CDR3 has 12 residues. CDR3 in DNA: TGTGCCACCCAGGGACTACAAGAGACCCAGTACTTC. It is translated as CATQGLQETQYF.